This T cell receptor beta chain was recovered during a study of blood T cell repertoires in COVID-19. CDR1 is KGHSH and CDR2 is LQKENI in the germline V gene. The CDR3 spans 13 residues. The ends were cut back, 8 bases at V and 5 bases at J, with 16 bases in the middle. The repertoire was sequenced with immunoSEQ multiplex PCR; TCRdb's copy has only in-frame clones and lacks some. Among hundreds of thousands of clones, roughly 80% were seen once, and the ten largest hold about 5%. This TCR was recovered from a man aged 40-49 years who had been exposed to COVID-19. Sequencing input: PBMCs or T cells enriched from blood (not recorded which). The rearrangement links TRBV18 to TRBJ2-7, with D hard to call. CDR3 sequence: CASAFSGSDEQYF. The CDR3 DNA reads TGTGCCAGCGCATTTTCAGGTTCCGACGAGCAGTACTTC. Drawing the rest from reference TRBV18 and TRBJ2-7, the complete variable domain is NAGVMQNPRHLVRRRGQEARLRCSPMKGHSHVYWYRQLPEEGLKFMVYLQKENIIDESGMPKERFSAEFPKEGPSILRIQQVVRGDSAAYFCASAFSGSDEQYFGPGTRLTVT.